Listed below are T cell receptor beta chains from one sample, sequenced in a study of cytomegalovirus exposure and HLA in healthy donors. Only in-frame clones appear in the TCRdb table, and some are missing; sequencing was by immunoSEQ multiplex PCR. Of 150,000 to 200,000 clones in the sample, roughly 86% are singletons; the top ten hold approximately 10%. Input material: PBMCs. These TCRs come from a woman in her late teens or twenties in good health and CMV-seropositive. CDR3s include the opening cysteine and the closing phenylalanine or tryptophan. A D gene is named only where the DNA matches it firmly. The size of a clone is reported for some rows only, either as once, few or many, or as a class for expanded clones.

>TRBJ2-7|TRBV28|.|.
TGTGCCAGCAGTCTGTACTCACTAAGCGACGAGCAGTACTTC
CASSLYSLSDEQYF
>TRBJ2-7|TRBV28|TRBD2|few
TGTGCCAGCGGTCAGGGCGGGGGAGAGCAGTACTTC
CASGQGGGEQYF
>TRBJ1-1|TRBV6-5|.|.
TGTGCCAGCAGCGGGGAGGGTGGAGACACTGAAGCTTTCTTT
CASSGEGGDTEAFF
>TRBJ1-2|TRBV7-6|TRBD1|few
TGTGCCAGCAGCCCCTCGGGACAGCACGGCTACACCTTC
CASSPSGQHGYTF
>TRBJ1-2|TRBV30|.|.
TGTGCCTGGTGCTCAGCGGTCTCCTATGGCTACACCTTC
CAWCSAVSYGYTF
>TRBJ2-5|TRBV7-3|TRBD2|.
TGTGCCAGCAGCTTACTGGGACTAGCGGGCCAAGAGACCCAGTACTTC
CASSLLGLAGQETQYF
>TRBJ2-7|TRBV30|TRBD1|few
TGTGCCTGGAGTAGACAGGGGGCAGCCTACGAGCAGTACTTC
CAWSRQGAAYEQYF
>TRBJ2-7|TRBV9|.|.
TGTGCCAGCAGCTCCTACGATTCCTACGAGCAGTACTTC
CASSSYDSYEQYF
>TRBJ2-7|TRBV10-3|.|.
TGTGCCATCAGTGTTAGCTCGGGGACCTACGAGCAGTACTTC
CAISVSSGTYEQYF
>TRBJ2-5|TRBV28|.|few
TGTGCCAGCAGTCCCCCGTGGGGCAGCCAAGAGACCCAGTACTTC
CASSPPWGSQETQYF
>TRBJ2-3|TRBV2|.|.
TGTGCCAGCAGTGTTGCGGGACTAGATACGCAGTATTTT
CASSVAGLDTQYF
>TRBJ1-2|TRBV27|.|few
TGTGCCAGCTCCTTCGGCGGGGGGATGAGAGGCTACACCTTC
CASSFGGGMRGYTF
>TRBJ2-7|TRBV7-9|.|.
TGTGCCAGCAGCCTCTTTGGGGGAGGCTACGAGCAGTACTTC
CASSLFGGGYEQYF
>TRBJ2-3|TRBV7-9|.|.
TGTGCCAGCAGCTTAGGCCAGGCCCTCACAGATACGCAGTATTTT
CASSLGQALTDTQYF
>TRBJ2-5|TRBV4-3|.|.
TGCGCCAGCAGCCTTACCCCCGGGACACCAGGAGAGACCCAGTACTTC
CASSLTPGTPGETQYF
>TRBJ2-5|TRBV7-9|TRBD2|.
TGTGCCAGCAGCTTATCGGGGGGACAAGAGACCCAGTACTTC
CASSLSGGQETQYF
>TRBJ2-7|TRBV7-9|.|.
TGTGCCAGCAGCTTCGGGGTAATTCCCTACGAGCAGTACTTC
CASSFGVIPYEQYF
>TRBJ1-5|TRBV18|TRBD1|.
TGTGCCAGCTCACCACCTTCAGGGGGCGATCAGCCCCAGCATTTT
CASSPPSGGDQPQHF
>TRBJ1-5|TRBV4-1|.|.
TGCGCCAGCAGCCGAGACCGTAATCCTCAGCCCCAGCATTTT
CASSRDRNPQPQHF
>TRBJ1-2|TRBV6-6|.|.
TGTGCCAGCAGAATTACAGGACTACCTATCTATGGCTACACCTTC
CASRITGLPIYGYTF
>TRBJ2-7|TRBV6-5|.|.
TGTGCCAGCAGTACCCAGGGCGACGAGCAGTACTTC
CASSTQGDEQYF
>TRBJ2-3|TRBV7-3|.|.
TGTGCCAGCAACATGGGCCCAGATACGCAGTATTTT
CASNMGPDTQYF
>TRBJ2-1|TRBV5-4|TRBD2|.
TGTGCCAGCAGCTCCCTAGCGGGGGGTGAGCAGTTCTTC
CASSSLAGGEQFF
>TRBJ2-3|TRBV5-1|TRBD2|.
TGCGCCAGCAGCTCCCGAGCGGGAGTGGGAACAGATACGCAGTATTTT
CASSSRAGVGTDTQYF
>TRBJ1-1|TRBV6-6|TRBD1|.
TGTGCCAGCAGCCCCGGGGGCAGGGGGCTAATCGCTGAAGCTTTCTTT
CASSPGGRGLIAEAFF
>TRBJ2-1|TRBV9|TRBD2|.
TGTGCCAGCAGCAGACGGACTAGCGGTAACAATGAGCAGTTCTTC
CASSRRTSGNNEQFF
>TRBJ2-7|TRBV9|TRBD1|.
TGTGCCAGCAGCGCCTCCGGGACAGGGGTATACGAGCAGTACTTC
CASSASGTGVYEQYF
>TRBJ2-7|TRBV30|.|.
TGTGCCTGGAATTGGGGGCCGGGGCGGACCTACGAGCAGTACTTC
CAWNWGPGRTYEQYF
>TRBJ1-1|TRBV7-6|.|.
TGTGCCAGCAGCTTAGCGCCTGGGAGGAACACTGAAGCTTTCTTT
CASSLAPGRNTEAFF
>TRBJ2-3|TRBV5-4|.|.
TGTGCCAGCAGCCAAAGGACTAGGGGGAGCACAGATACGCAGTATTTT
CASSQRTRGSTDTQYF
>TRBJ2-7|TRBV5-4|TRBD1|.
TGTGCCTGGAGCCGGGACAGGAGCTCCTACGAGCAGTACTTC
CAWSRDRSSYEQYF
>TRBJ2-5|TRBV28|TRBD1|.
TGTGCCAGCAACTTCTGGCAGGGGGACCAAGAGACCCAGTACTTC
CASNFWQGDQETQYF
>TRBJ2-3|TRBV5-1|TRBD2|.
TGCGCCAGCAGCTCCGGGAGGAGCACAGATACGCAGTATTTT
CASSSGRSTDTQYF
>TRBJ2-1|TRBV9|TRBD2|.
TGTGCCAGCAGCGCCGGGACTAGCGGGAGTGCCACCTACAATGAGCAGTTCTTC
CASSAGTSGSATYNEQFF
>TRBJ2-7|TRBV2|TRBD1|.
TGTGCCAGCAGGAGTGGACAGGGCTACGAGCAGTACTTC
CASRSGQGYEQYF
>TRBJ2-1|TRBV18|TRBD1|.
TGTGCCAGCTCACCCCCGGACAGGGGTCAGCAGTTCTTC
CASSPPDRGQQFF
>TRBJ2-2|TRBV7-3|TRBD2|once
TGTGCCAGCAGCCCCATCACTAGCGGGAGGGGGCGTCCCGGGGAGCTGTTTTTT
CASSPITSGRGRPGELFF
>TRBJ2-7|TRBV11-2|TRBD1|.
TGTGCCAGCAGCCAACAGGGGTACTACGAGCAGTACTTC
CASSQQGYYEQYF
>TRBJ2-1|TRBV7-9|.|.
TGTGCCAGCAGCTTAGCTAACAAAAACAATGAGCAGTTCTTC
CASSLANKNNEQFF
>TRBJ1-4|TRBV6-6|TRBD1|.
TGTGCCACCGGGGGGGCCAGGGGGACAACTAATGAAAAACTGTTTTTT
CATGGARGTTNEKLFF
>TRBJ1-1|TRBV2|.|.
TGTGCCAGCAAGGGGGATCTCAGCACTGAAGCTTTCTTT
CASKGDLSTEAFF
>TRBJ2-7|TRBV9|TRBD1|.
TGTGCCAGCAGCGTAGGATCAGGGGGTCCCTACGAGCAGTACTTC
CASSVGSGGPYEQYF
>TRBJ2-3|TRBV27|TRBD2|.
TGTGCCAGCAGTTATTATCCCTTAGCGGGAGATACGCAGTATTTT
CASSYYPLAGDTQYF
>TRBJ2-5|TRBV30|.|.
TGTGCCCGATCCGGGACTGACGAGACCCAGTACTTC
CARSGTDETQYF
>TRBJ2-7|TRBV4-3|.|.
TGCGCCAGCAGCCAGCGAGGGGCGGGGAACTACGAGCAGTACTTC
CASSQRGAGNYEQYF
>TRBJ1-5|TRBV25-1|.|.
TGTGCCAGCAGTCGGGGGAGCCAGCCCCAGCATTTT
CASSRGSQPQHF
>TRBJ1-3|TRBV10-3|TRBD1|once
TGTGCCACTCTAGACAGGGCTGGAAACACCATATATTTT
CATLDRAGNTIYF
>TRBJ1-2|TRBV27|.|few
TGTGCCAGCAGTTGGGGGCGCATCGCCTTC
CASSWGRIAF
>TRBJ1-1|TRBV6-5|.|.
TGTGCCAGCAGTTACTCGAGCAGGGTTGCAGCTTTCTTT
CASSYSSRVAAFF
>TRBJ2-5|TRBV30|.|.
TGTGCCTGGAGTGATAGACAGTTAGAGGAGACCCAGTACTTC
CAWSDRQLEETQYF
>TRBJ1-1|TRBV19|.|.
TGTGCCAGTAGCCTCGAGGGCAGCGAAGCTTTCTTT
CASSLEGSEAFF
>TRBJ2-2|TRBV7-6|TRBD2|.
TGTGCCAGCAGCCCTACGACTAGCGGGATCGCAAACACCGGGGAGCTGTTTTTT
CASSPTTSGIANTGELFF
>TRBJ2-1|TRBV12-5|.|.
TGTGCTAGTGGTTTGGGCGGGACCCTAGACAATGAGCAGTTCTTC
CASGLGGTLDNEQFF
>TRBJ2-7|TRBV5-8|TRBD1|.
TGTGCCAGCATCCCGGACAGGGCAAACTACGAGCAGTACTTC
CASIPDRANYEQYF
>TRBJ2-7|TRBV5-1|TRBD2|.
TGCGCCAGCAGCCTCGGACTAGCGAGTTCCTACGAGCAGTACTTC
CASSLGLASSYEQYF
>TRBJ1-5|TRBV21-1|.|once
TGTGCCAGCAGCAAGAACGACAGGGTCGGGCAGCCCCAGCATTTT
CASSKNDRVGQPQHF
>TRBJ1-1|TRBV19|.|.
TGTGCCAGTAGTTTGGGTCCAGGGAACACTGAAGCTTTCTTT
CASSLGPGNTEAFF
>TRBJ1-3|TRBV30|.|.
TGTGCCTGGAGGAGGGGGGGCGATGGAAACACCATATATTTT
CAWRRGGDGNTIYF
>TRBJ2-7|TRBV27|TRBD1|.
TGTGCCAGCAGTCGACAGGGGATACCCTACGAGCAGTACTTC
CASSRQGIPYEQYF
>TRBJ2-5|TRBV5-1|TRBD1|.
TGCGCCAGCAGCTCCCGACAGGGGGCGGAGACCCAGTACTTC
CASSSRQGAETQYF